A single sample is the source of the 7 T cell receptor beta chains below, sequenced in a study of blood T cell repertoires in COVID-19. Assay used: immunoSEQ multiplex PCR; TCRdb lists only in-frame clones, some missing. The sample shows some 250,000 clones, roughly 88% of them seen only once. The sequencing input was peripheral blood. These receptors came from a woman aged 30 to 39 with acute or convalescent COVID-19.

The chain combines TRBV10-3 with TRBJ2-7, with 10 bases matching TRBD1. The CDR3 sequence is 14 residues long. The germline V gene encodes CDR1 ENHRY and CDR2 SYGVKD. V shed 5 bases and J 5 bases; nucleotides not matched to a gene: 6. The CDR3 protein is CAISSLGTGDEQYF. The CDR3 coding sequence is TGTGCCATCAGTTCCCTTGGGACAGGGGACGAGCAGTACTTC.

The rearrangement links TRBV7-9 to TRBJ2-1; D is ambiguous. Germline V gene lookup returns CDR1 SEHNR and CDR2 FQNEAQ (reference sequence). V lost 5 bases to trimming and J lost 0 bases, with 5 bases between them. This CDR3 comprises 13 residues. The CDR3 nucleotides are TGTGCCAGCAGCCCGGGCTCCTACAATGAGCAGTTCTTC. Protein: CASSPGSYNEQFF.

The chain recombines TRBV18 with TRBJ2-6; D not resolved. V was cut by 2 bases and J by 1 base, with 15 bases left in between. This CDR3 has 18 residues. Germline V gene lookup returns CDR1 KGHSH and CDR2 LQKENI. This chain's CDR3 is CASSPVQVVTSGANVLTF. The DNA of the CDR3 is TGTGCCAGCTCACCAGTCCAGGTCGTGACATCTGGGGCCAACGTCCTGACTTTC. Together with reference TRBV18 and TRBJ2-6, the CDR3 gives the full variable domain: NAGVMQNPRHLVRRRGQEARLRCSPMKGHSHVYWYRQLPEEGLKFMVYLQKENIIDESGMPKERFSAEFPKEGPSILRIQQVVRGDSAAYFCASSPVQVVTSGANVLTFGAGSRLTVL.

The chain has TRBV6-5 and TRBJ1-5; D perhaps matches TRBD1 (5 bases). Germline values: CDR1 MNHEY, CDR2 SVGAGI. The CDR3 consists of 13 residues. Trimming took off 6 bases at V and 6 bases at J, with 12 bases between the two ends. CDR3 sequence (DNA): TGTGCCAGCAGCCCACAGGTCCTTCAGCCCCAGCATTTT. Protein sequence: CASSPQVLQPQHF.

This clone was counted ten times or more. The chain recombines TRBV28 with TRBJ2-2, with 12 bases matching TRBD2. The CDR3 has 15 amino acids. Germline values: CDR1 MDHEN, CDR2 SYDVKM. Trimming removed 2 bases from V and 6 bases from J; junction bases left unmatched: 1. Here the CDR3 reads CASSLLAGGAGELFF. The DNA for the CDR3 is TGTGCCAGCAGTTTACTAGCGGGAGGGGCCGGGGAGCTGTTTTTT.

The rearrangement joins TRBV11-3 to TRBJ2-7; TRBD1 might be the D (6 bases). The CDR3 totals 13 residues. The V and J ends lost 1 base and 6 bases respectively, with 10 bases between them. In germline, CDR1 is SGHNT, CDR2 YENEEA. This CDR3 is CASSLVQGSEQYF. CDR3 nucleotides: TGTGCCAGCAGCTTAGTACAGGGCTCCGAGCAGTACTTC.

This chain's CDR3 is CSVEWFQRSGRGTDTQYF. The CDR3 bases are TGCAGCGTTGAATGGTTTCAACGTAGCGGGAGAGGCACAGATACGCAGTATTTT. V is TRBV29-1 and J is TRBJ2-3, with 9 bases fitting TRBD2. Trimming at V came to 2 bases and at J to 1 base, leaving 13 bases not matched to a gene. Germline values: CDR1 SQVTM, CDR2 ANQGSEA. The CDR3 has 18 amino acids.